The T cell receptor beta chain described here comes from a study of human T cells and chemical hapten exposure. Study outcomes and limitations: Patch test score was positively correlated with the counts of TCRs that had expanded at PT1.

Authors' data handling: Sample-level TCR yields exhibited a median of about 91,000, with a range of about 20,000 to 750,000. A single record per CDR3 protein comes from TCRdb applying MiXCR to the RACE reads. The V and J calls, along with clone size, are taken from TCRdb and not from the paper's own processing. Of under 300,000 distinct CDR3 sequences in the sample, about 9% were seen once. V lost 5 bases to trimming and J lost 11 bases, with 18 bases between them. In germline, CDR1 is MDHEN, CDR2 SYDVKM. The CDR3 contains 14 residues. This clonotype was observed a handful of times. Its antigen remains unidentified. Time point: pre-sensitization, week 0. Treatment: therapeutic diphenylcyclopropenone sensitization with weekly scalp DPC.

The TCR was taken from a woman aged 35 to 49 with alopecia areata. Some clones in this sample may be carry-over from other donors' samples. The chain links TRBV28 to TRBJ1-4; D gene uncertain. The sample in question was whole blood, obtained in connection with sensitization to the hapten diphenylcyclopropenone (DPC). In DNA, the CDR3 is TGTGCCAGCAGTCCCCCCAGGTACCCGCTGAAACTGTTTTTT. It codes for CASSPPRYPLKLFF.